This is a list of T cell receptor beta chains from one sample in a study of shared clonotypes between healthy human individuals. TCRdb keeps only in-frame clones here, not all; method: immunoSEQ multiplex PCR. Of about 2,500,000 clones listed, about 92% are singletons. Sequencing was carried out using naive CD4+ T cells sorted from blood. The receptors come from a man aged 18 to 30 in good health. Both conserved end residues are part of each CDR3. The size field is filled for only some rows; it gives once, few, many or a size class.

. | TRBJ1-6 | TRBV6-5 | CASRFGPGQNNSPLHF
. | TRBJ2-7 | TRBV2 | CASSARLASSYEQYF
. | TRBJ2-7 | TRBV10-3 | CAISLSGRGYEQYF
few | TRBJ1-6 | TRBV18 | CASSPIPLQGPMPLHF
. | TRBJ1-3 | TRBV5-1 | CASSSGTGNTIYF
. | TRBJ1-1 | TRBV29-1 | CSVSVLTTEAFF
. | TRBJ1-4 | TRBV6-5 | CASKGFNEKLFF
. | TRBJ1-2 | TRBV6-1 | CASSEATGSYGYTF
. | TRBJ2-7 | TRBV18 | CASSPLGQGYEQYF
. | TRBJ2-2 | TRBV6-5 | CASSYSRGLTGELFF
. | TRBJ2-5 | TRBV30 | CAWSAGGTGETQYF
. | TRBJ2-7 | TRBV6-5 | CASSLAGRWYEQYF
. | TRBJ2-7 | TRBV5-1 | CASSLTSGGPNYEQYF
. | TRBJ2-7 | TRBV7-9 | CASSWGGKAYEQYF
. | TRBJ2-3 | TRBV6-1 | CASMESILVTDTQYF
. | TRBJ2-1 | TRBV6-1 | CASSEGPGLAVYNEQFF
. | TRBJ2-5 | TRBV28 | CASSLVGARETQYF
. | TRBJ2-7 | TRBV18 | CASSPPGRRSYEQYF
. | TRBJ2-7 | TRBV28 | CASSRDRARGEQYF
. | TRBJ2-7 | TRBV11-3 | CANPSMTYEQYF
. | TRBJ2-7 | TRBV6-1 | CASSVAGISYEQYF
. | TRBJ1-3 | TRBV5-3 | CARSLGNRGNPGNTIYF
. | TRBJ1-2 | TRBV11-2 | CASSLYRGSGYTF